This passage covers 27 T cell receptor beta chains from one sample sequenced in a study of CD4+ T cells in melanoma. Sequenced by immunoSEQ multiplex PCR; TCRdb stores in-frame clones only, minus some. The sample consists of roughly 5,200 clones, about 61% of them appearing once. Sequencing was done on a sample of cells from a culture (not recorded whether cultured in vitro). These receptors originate from a human donor with melanoma.

A single count supports this clone. The rearrangement links TRBV27 to TRBJ2-2; TRBD2 aligns across 12 bases. From germline, CDR1 is MNHEY and CDR2 SMNVEV (reference sequence). The junction had 8 bases not matched to a gene; V was cut back by 5 bases and J by 7 bases. The length of the CDR3 is 16 residues. CDR3 residues: CASSPTSGGRIGELFF. The CDR3 region has the DNA TGTGCCAGCAGTCCCACTAGCGGGGGGCGTATCGGGGAGCTGTTTTTT.

The count of this clone is one. The gene calls are TRBV7-9 and TRBJ2-3; 12 bases match TRBD2. The CDR3 runs 18 residues. Germline CDR1 and CDR2: SEHNR and FQNEAQ (reference sequence). With 5 bases clipped from V and 1 base from J, the junction kept 10 bases outside the gene matches. In DNA, the CDR3 is TGTGCCAGCAGCCCTGCTAGCGGGGGGGGATTCGGCACAGATACGCAGTATTTT. It is translated as CASSPASGGGFGTDTQYF.

This chain joins TRBV9 and TRBJ1-2, with D uncertain. The germline V and J ends were trimmed by 2 bases and 4 bases, with 12 bases remaining between them. CDR3 length: 14 amino acids. The germline V gene encodes CDR1 SGDLS and CDR2 YYNGEE. The CDR3 DNA reads TGTGCCAGCAGCGTCGACGGGAGCCTCTATGGCTACACCTTC. Translated: CASSVDGSLYGYTF.

This clone was counted a single time. V and J are TRBV7-2 and TRBJ2-5; 7 nucleotides align to TRBD1. Looked up from germline, CDR1 is SGHTA and CDR2 is FQGNSA. The V and J ends lost 5 bases and 2 bases, in that order; junction bases with no gene match: 5. This CDR3 is 14 amino acids long. The CDR3 DNA is TGTGCCAGCAGCAATGACAGGGCACAAGAGACCCAGTACTTC. Translated, it gives CASSNDRAQETQYF.

The chain recombines TRBV12-5 with TRBJ2-5; D is uncertain. Germline V gives CDR1 LGHNT, CDR2 FRNRAP. The CDR3 is made up of 12 amino acids. V gave up 1 base and J gave up 4 bases, with 4 bases separating them. Here the CDR3 DNA reads TGTGCTAGTGGTTTGGGAGCAGAGACCCAGTACTTC. It codes for CASGLGAETQYF.

The genes are TRBV9 and TRBJ2-5, with 11 bases lining up with TRBD2. Germline V gene data show CDR1 as SGDLS and CDR2 as YYNGEE. The CDR3 runs 18 residues. J was trimmed by 0 bases and V by 0 bases; bases with no gene match: 7. This chain's CDR3 is CASSVDTSGGYDQETQYF. The CDR3 DNA follows: TGTGCCAGCAGCGTAGATACTAGCGGGGGATACGACCAAGAGACCCAGTACTTC. Drawing the rest from reference TRBV9 and TRBJ2-5, the complete variable domain is DSGVTQTPKHLITATGQRVTLRCSPRSGDLSVYWYQQSLDQGLQFLIQYYNGEERAKGNILERFSAQQFPDLHSELNLSSLELGDSALYFCASSVDTSGGYDQETQYFGPGTRLLVL.

This clone occurred a few times. The V call is TRBV10-3, the J call TRBJ2-2; D may be TRBD1 or TRBD2 (5 bases each). In germline, CDR1 is ENHRY, CDR2 SYGVKD. The V end lost 10 bases, the J end lost 1 base, and 16 bases lay between the germline ends. The CDR3 has 15 residues. CDR3 bases: TGTGCCACCTGGGACCGGGACCTGAACACCGGGGAGCTGTTTTTT. Amino acids: CATWDRDLNTGELFF.

In its sample, this clone was seen a few times. The J gene is TRBJ2-1, the V gene TRBV5-4; 11 bases map to TRBD2. J was trimmed by 9 bases and V by 3 bases; bases with no gene match: 8. The CDR3 is made up of 15 amino acids. Per germline, CDR1 SGHNT and CDR2 YYREEE (reference sequence). CDR3 sequence reads: CASSWDSGGASEQFF. CDR3 DNA: TGTGCCAGCAGCTGGGATAGCGGGGGGGCCAGTGAGCAGTTCTTC.

J is TRBJ2-1 and V is TRBV24-1; 8 bases agree with TRBD1. V shed 1 base and J 0 bases; nucleotides not matched to a gene: 10. Germline V gene lookup returns CDR1 KGHDR and CDR2 SFDVKD. The CDR3 consists of 19 residues. Written as DNA, the CDR3 is TGTGCCACCAGTGATTTCCCCGGACAGGGTAGCGGCTCCTACAATGAGCAGTTCTTC. It translates to CATSDFPGQGSGSYNEQFF.

The rearrangement joins TRBV13 to TRBJ2-3, with no clear D. CDR3 length equals 13 residues. Germline V gene lookup returns CDR1 PRHDT and CDR2 FYEKMQ (reference sequence). V was clipped by 3 bases and J by 1 base, with 5 bases between them. CDR3 nucleotides: TGTGCCAGCAGCTTCATTGGCACAGATACGCAGTATTTT. Its protein product is CASSFIGTDTQYF.

By sample share, this clone is large. The V gene is TRBV7-6, the J gene TRBJ1-1; D is uncertain. The CDR3 runs 14 residues. Germline V CDR1 and CDR2: SGHVS, FNYEAQ. Trimming cost V 1 base and J 5 bases, with 11 bases left between them. CDR3 DNA sequence: TGTGCCAGCAGCTTAGGGACTCTTGGAACTGAAGCTTTCTTT. Residues: CASSLGTLGTEAFF.

The rearrangement links TRBV15 to TRBJ2-1, with unresolved D. The CDR3 is made up of 14 amino acids. Per germline, CDR1 LNHNV and CDR2 YYDKDF (reference sequence). The V and J ends lost 8 bases and 7 bases respectively, with 18 bases between them. The CDR3, as DNA: TGTGCCACCCGTGAGGAAAAAAAAGGGAATGAGCAGTTCTTC. It codes for CATREEKKGNEQFF.

The V and J genes are TRBV5-5 and TRBJ1-6, with D possibly TRBD1 on 6 matching bases. The CDR3 loop spans 16 amino acids. V shed 3 bases and J shed 2 bases, with 12 bases lying between them. The germline V gene has CDR1 SGHKS and CDR2 YYEKEE (reference sequence). CDR3 sequence reads: CASSWGGQTYNSPLHF. In nucleotides, the CDR3 is TGTGCCAGCAGCTGGGGGGGGCAGACCTATAATTCACCCCTCCACTTT.

This sequence joins TRBV27 and TRBJ2-3; D gene uncertain. The CDR3 loop spans 11 amino acids. V was clipped by 7 bases and J by 6 bases, with 8 bases between them. Germline-derived CDR1 and CDR2 are MNHEY and SMNVEV (reference sequence). The CDR3 sequence: CASIHGDTQYF. CDR3 coding DNA: TGTGCCAGCATCCATGGGGATACGCAGTATTTT.

This clone was counted only a few times. The V call is TRBV7-9, the J call TRBJ2-3, with TRBD1 matching over 7 bases. The germline V gene has CDR1 SEHNR and CDR2 FQNEAQ (reference sequence). The CDR3 is made up of 15 amino acids. V was clipped by 5 bases and J by 7 bases; unmatched bases: 12. The CDR3 DNA reads as TGTGCCAGCAGCCCATTCGGGACAGACGAAAATACGCAGTATTTT. It encodes CASSPFGTDENTQYF.

CDR3 sequence reads: CASSLDRGGNTIYF. The CDR3 nucleotides read TGTGCCAGCAGCTTGGACAGAGGCGGAAACACCATATATTTT. The chain combines TRBV5-6 with TRBJ1-3; D not resolved. V dropped 0 bases and J dropped 4 bases, with 8 bases sitting between them. CDR3 length: 14 residues. From germline, CDR1 is SGHDT and CDR2 YYEEEE. Variable domain in full (rest from reference TRBV5-6 and TRBJ1-3): DAGVTQSPTHLIKTRGQQVTLRCSPKSGHDTVSWYQQALGQGPQFIFQYYEEEERQRGNFPDRFSGHQFPNYSSELNVNALLLGDSALYLCASSLDRGGNTIYFGEGSWLTVV.

CDR3: CASSLGIVTEAFF. CDR3 bases: TGTGCCAGCAGCTTAGGGATAGTCACTGAAGCTTTCTTT. V and J are TRBV11-2 and TRBJ1-1; D uncertain. Germline V CDR1 and CDR2: SGHAT, FQNNGV. With 1 base removed from V and 4 bases from J, the gap between germline ends came to 7 bases. The CDR3 sequence is 13 residues long.

This clone ranks as medium-sized. The chain links TRBV6-1 to TRBJ2-7; possible D gene TRBD2, 6 bases. Germline V CDR1 and CDR2: MNHNS, SASEGT. The CDR3 length is 14 residues. V dropped 2 bases and J dropped 2 bases, with 10 bases sitting between them. This chain's CDR3 is CASSERDSTYEQYF. The CDR3 DNA sequence: TGTGCCAGCAGTGAAAGGGACTCGACCTACGAGCAGTACTTC.

Relative to its sample, this clone is large. The chain is built from TRBV7-8 and TRBJ2-6; unclear D gene. The CDR3 runs 15 residues. Germline CDR1 reads SGHVS; CDR2 reads FQNEAQ. Trimming removed 1 base at V and 0 bases at J, with 4 bases between. The CDR3 DNA is TGTGCCAGCAGCTTAGGCCGCTCTGGGGCCAACGTCCTGACTTTC. It codes for CASSLGRSGANVLTF. Full variable domain (missing parts from reference TRBV7-8 and TRBJ2-6): GAGVSQSPRYKVAKRGQDVALRCDPISGHVSLFWYQQALGQGPEFLTYFQNEAQLDKSGLPSDRFFAERPEGSVSTLKIQRTQQEDSAVYLCASSLGRSGANVLTFGAGSRLTVL.

This sequence joins TRBV7-9 and TRBJ2-1, with D tentatively TRBD2 (5 bases). V was pared by 1 base and J by 7 bases, with 8 bases between. This CDR3 is built from 13 residues. Per germline, CDR1 SEHNR and CDR2 FQNEAQ (reference sequence). The CDR3 reads CASSLDTGNEQFF. CDR3 coding DNA: TGTGCCAGCAGCTTAGATACGGGAAATGAGCAGTTCTTC.

The gene calls are TRBV27 and TRBJ2-7; 7 bases are a match to TRBD1. The germline V gene has CDR1 MNHEY and CDR2 SMNVEV (reference sequence). The CDR3 runs 13 residues. V was pared by 1 base and J by 5 bases, with 2 bases of the junction left unmatched. The CDR3 bases are TGTGCCAGCAGTTTATGGCAGGGGGACGAGCAGTACTTC. It codes for CASSLWQGDEQYF.

The rearrangement links TRBV3-1 (or the pseudogene TRBV3-2) to TRBJ2-2; D is unclear. There are 15 residues in the CDR3. Per germline, CDR1 LGHDT and CDR2 YNNKEL (reference sequence). The germline V and J ends were trimmed by 3 bases and 1 base, with 9 bases remaining between them. The CDR3 region has the DNA TGTGCCAGCAGCCAGGCGTTCCTGAACACCGGGGAGCTGTTTTTT. It codes for CASSQAFLNTGELFF.

A few counts support this clone. This chain joins TRBV7-3 and TRBJ2-1; D gene ambiguous. The germline V gene encodes CDR1 SGHTA and CDR2 FQGTGA. With 4 bases removed from V and 0 bases from J, the gap between germline ends came to 13 bases. CDR3 size: 16 residues. The CDR3 region has the DNA TGTGCCAGCAGCTCAGGCGTTTCGAGCTCCTACAATGAGCAGTTCTTC. Protein product: CASSSGVSSSYNEQFF.

This clone was counted a few times. The V gene is TRBV6-2 or TRBV6-3, the J gene TRBJ1-1; 9 bases line up with TRBD1. The CDR3 sequence is 16 residues long. Trimming removed 1 base from V and 3 bases from J; junction bases left unmatched: 6. The germline V gene has CDR1 MNHEY and CDR2 SVGEGT. CDR3 protein: CASSYLPGQGDTEAFF. In DNA, the CDR3 is TGTGCCAGCAGTTACTTACCGGGACAGGGAGACACTGAAGCTTTCTTT.

The V call is TRBV7-9, the J call TRBJ2-7; 8 bases agree with TRBD2. Germline CDR1 is SEHNR and CDR2 is FQNEAQ (reference sequence). CDR3 length equals 14 residues. V shed 4 bases, J shed 1 base, and the junction held 3 bases outside the gene matches. The CDR3 bases are TGTGCCAGCAGCTGGACTAGCCGATCCTACGAGCAGTACTTC. This encodes CASSWTSRSYEQYF.

The V call is TRBV4-1, the J call TRBJ2-2; no reliable D call. Germline V gene data show CDR1 as MGHRA and CDR2 as YSYEKL. The V end lost 4 bases, the J end lost 1 base, and 10 bases lay between the germline ends. The CDR3 is 15 amino acids. The CDR3 nucleotides read TGCGCCAGCAGCCCTTCATCAATGAACACCGGGGAGCTGTTTTTT. Protein sequence: CASSPSSMNTGELFF.

The V call is TRBV9, the J call TRBJ2-7, with D possibly being TRBD1 or TRBD2 (5 bases each). With 3 bases removed from V and 5 bases from J, the gap between germline ends came to 18 bases. CDR1 and CDR2 (germline): SGDLS, YYNGEE. The CDR3 spans 15 residues. Written as DNA, the CDR3 is TGTGCCAGCAGCGCAGACGGGGCCGTCATCAACGAGCAGTACTTC. Translated, it gives CASSADGAVINEQYF.